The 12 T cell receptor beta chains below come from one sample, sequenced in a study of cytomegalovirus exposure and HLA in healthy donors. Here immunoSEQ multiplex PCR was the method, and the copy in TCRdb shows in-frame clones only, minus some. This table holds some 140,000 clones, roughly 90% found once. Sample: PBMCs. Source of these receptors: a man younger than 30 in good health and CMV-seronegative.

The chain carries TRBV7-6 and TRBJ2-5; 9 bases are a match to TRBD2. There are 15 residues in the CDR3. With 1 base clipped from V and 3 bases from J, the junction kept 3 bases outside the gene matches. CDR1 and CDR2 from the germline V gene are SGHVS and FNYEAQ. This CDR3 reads CASSLVLAGKETQYF. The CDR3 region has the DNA TGTGCCAGCAGCTTAGTTCTAGCGGGAAAAGAGACCCAGTACTTC. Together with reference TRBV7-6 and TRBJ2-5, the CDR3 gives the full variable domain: GAGVSQSPRYKVTKRGQDVALRCDPISGHVSLYWYRQALGQGPEFLTYFNYEAQQDKSGLPNDRFSAERPEGSISTLTIQRTEQRDSAMYRCASSLVLAGKETQYFGPGTRLLVL.

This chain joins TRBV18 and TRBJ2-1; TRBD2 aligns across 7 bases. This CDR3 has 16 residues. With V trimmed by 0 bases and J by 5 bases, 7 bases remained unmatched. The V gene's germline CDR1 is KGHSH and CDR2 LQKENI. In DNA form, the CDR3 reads TGTGCCAGCTCACCACCCGTAAGCGGGAAGGACAATGAGCAGTTCTTC. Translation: CASSPPVSGKDNEQFF.

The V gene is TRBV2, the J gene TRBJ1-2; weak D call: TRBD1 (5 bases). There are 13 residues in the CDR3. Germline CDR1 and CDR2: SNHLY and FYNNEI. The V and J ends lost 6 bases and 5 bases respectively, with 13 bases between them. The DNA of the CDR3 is TGTGCCAGCAGGGGGGGACGGCTGTATGGCTACACCTTC. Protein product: CASRGGRLYGYTF.

CDR3 protein: CTSSRWLGGGPDTQYF. The CDR3 DNA is TGCACCAGCAGCCGATGGTTAGGCGGGGGGCCCGATACGCAGTATTTT. This chain connects TRBV1 to TRBJ2-3; TRBD2 was called by the table and not checked on the DNA. TRBV1 is recorded as a pseudogene. CDR3 length: 16 amino acids.

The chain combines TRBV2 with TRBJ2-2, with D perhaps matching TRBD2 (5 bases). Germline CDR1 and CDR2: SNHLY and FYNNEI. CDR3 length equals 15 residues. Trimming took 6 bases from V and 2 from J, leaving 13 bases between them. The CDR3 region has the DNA TGTGCCAGCAGCCGATGGAGCGGAAACACCGGGGAGCTGTTTTTT. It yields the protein CASSRWSGNTGELFF. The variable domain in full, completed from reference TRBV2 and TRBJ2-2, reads EPEVTQTPSHQVTQMGQEVILRCVPISNHLYFYWYRQILGQKVEFLVSFYNNEISEKSEIFDDQFSVERPDGSNFTLKIRSTKLEDSAMYFCASSRWSGNTGELFFGEGSRLTVL.

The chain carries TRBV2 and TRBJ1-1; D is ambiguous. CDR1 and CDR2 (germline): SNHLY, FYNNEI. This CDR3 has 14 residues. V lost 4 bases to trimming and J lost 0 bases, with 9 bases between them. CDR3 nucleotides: TGTGCCAGCAGTGTGAGGGAAATGAACACTGAAGCTTTCTTT. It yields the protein CASSVREMNTEAFF. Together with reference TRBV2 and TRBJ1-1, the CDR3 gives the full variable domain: EPEVTQTPSHQVTQMGQEVILRCVPISNHLYFYWYRQILGQKVEFLVSFYNNEISEKSEIFDDQFSVERPDGSNFTLKIRSTKLEDSAMYFCASSVREMNTEAFFGQGTRLTVV.

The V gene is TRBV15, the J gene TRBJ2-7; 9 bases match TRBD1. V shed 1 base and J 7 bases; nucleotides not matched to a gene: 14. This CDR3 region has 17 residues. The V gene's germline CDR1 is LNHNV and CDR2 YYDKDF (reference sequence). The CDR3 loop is CATSRGITGGGRTEQYF. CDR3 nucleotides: TGTGCCACCAGCAGAGGAATTACAGGGGGCGGCCGTACGGAGCAGTACTTC.

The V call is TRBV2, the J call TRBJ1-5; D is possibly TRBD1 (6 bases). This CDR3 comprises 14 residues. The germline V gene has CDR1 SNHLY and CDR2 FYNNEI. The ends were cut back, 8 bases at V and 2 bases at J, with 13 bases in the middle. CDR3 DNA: TGTGCCAGCCAGAACAGGGAGCGCAATCAGCCCCAGCATTTT. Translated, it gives CASQNRERNQPQHF.

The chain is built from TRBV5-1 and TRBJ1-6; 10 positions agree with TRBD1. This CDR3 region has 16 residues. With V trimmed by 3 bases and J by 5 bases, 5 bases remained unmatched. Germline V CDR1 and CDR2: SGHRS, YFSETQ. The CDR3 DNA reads TGCGCCAGCAGCTGGGGGACAGGGGACCATAATTCACCCCTCCACTTT. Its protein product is CASSWGTGDHNSPLHF.

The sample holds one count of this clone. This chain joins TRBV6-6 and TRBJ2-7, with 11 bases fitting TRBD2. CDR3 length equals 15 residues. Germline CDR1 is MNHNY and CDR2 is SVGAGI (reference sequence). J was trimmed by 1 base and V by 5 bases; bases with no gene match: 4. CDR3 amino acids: CASSKLAGVSYEQYF. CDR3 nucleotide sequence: TGTGCCAGCAGTAAACTAGCGGGGGTGTCCTACGAGCAGTACTTC.

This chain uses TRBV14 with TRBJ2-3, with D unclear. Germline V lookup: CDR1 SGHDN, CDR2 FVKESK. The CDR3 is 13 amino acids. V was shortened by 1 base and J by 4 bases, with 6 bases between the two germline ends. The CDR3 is CASSQALSDTQYF. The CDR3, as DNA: TGTGCCAGCAGCCAAGCTTTGTCAGATACGCAGTATTTT.

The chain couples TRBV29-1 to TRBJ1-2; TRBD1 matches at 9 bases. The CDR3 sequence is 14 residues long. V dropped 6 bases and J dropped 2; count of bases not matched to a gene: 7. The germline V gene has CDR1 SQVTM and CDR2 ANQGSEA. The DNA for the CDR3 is TGCAGCGTCGCCGACAGGGGGGAGAACTATGGCTACACCTTC. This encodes CSVADRGENYGYTF.